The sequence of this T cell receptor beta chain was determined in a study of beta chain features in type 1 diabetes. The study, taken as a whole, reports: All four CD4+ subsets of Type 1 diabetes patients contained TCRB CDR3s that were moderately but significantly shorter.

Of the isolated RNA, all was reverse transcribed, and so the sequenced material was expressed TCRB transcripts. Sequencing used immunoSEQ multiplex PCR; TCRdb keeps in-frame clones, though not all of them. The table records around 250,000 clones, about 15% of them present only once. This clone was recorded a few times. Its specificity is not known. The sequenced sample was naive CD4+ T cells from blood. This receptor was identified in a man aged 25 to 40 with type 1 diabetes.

As DNA, the CDR3 is TGTGCCAGCAGTTCCCCGGGACAGAACTATGGCTACACCTTC. Its protein product is CASSSPGQNYGYTF. The chain couples TRBV6-5 to TRBJ1-2; 7 nucleotides agree with TRBD1. V lost 4 bases to trimming and J lost 2 bases; unmatched junction nucleotides: 4. The germline gives CDR1 MNHEY, CDR2 SVGAGI. The CDR3 is made up of 14 amino acids.